This T cell receptor beta chain was captured in a study of cytomegalovirus exposure and HLA in healthy donors. Findings and caveats of the study: With further analysis later on, most CMV-associated TCR beta chains appeared HLA-restricted.

For this clone: Its antigen is undetermined.

Participants comprised healthy donors of bone marrow. PCR involved 60 Vbeta and 13 Jbeta primers. Profiling relied on immunoSEQ multiplex PCR, and the TCRdb table lists in-frame clones only, not all of them. Here the sample spans some 180,000 clones, 80% to 90% being singletons. V lost 4 bases and J 1 base, leaving 15 bases between the germline ends. This CDR3 has 16 amino acids. Germline V gene data show CDR1 as SGHRS and CDR2 as YFSETQ. The rearrangement joins TRBV5-1 to TRBJ2-1, with D possibly matching TRBD1 (5 bases). Sequencing was done on a sample of PBMCs. This TCR was recovered from a girl aged 2 to 10 in good health and CMV-seropositive. CDR3 coding DNA: TGCGCCAGCAGCCCAATGTGGGGCCCTTCCTACAATGAGCAGTTCTTC. Its translation: CASSPMWGPSYNEQFF. Full variable domain (missing parts from reference TRBV5-1 and TRBJ2-1): KAGVTQTPRYLIKTRGQQVTLSCSPISGHRSVSWYQQTPGQGLQFLFEYFSETQRNKGNFPGRFSGRQFSNSRSEMNVSTLELGDSALYLCASSPMWGPSYNEQFFGPGTRLTVL.